Here is one TCR beta chain with its context. This entry comes from a study of CD8+ T cells in alopecia areata. The germline V gene encodes CDR1 MNHEY and CDR2 SVGAGI. Deletions cut 7 bases from V and 5 bases from J, with 15 bases between. The length of the CDR3 is 13 residues. Treatment indicated: oral pan-JAK inhibitor, 5-10 mg twice daily. The authors extracted RNA and reverse transcribed it into cDNA as the sequencing template. The table came from immunoSEQ multiplex PCR; TCRdb's copy has only in-frame clones and leaves some out. Of 95,000 to 110,000 clones detected, 85% to 90% appear once; the ten largest clones hold roughly 11%.

This receptor was taken from a human donor with alopecia areata. The chain is built from TRBV6-5 and TRBJ2-7; the D gene is possibly TRBD2 (5 bases). Source: CD8+ T cells sorted from blood, taken around week 30, from a patient treated with tofacitinib. The CDR3, as DNA: TGTGCCAGCACCGGAGGACTGTCCCACGAGCAGTACTTC. It encodes CASTGGLSHEQYF.